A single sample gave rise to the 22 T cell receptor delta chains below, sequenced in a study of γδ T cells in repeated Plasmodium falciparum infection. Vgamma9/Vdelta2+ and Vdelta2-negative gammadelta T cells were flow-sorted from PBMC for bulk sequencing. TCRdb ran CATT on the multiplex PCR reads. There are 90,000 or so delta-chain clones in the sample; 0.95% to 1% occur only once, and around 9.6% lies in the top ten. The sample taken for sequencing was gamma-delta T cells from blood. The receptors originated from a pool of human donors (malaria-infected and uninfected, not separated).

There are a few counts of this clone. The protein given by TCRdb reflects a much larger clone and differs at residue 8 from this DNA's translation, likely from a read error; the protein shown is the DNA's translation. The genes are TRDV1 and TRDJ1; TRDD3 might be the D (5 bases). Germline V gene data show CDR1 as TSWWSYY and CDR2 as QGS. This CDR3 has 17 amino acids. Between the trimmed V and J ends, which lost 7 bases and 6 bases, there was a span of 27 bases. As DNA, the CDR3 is TGTGCTCTTGAGGTTTCCCCCATTGGGGCGCTATTCAATAAACTCATCTTT. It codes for CALEVSPIGALFNKLIF.

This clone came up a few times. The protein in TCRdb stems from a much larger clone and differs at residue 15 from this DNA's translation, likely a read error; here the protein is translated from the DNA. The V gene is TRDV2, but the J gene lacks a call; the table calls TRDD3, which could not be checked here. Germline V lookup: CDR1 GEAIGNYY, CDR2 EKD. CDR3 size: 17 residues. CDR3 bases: TGTGCCTGCGGACTGGGGGATATTTTTGGGTCCGCCGATAAACCCATCTTT. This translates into CACGLGDIFGSADKPIF.

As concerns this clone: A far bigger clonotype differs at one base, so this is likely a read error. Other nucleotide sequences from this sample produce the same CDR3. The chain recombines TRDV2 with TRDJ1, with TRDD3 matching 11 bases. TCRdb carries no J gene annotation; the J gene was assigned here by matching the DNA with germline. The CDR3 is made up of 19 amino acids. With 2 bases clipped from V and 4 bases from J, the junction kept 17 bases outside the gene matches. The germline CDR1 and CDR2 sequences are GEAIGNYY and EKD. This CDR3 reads CACDIVVPGGYRESDKLIF. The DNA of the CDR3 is TGTGCCTGTGACATCGTCGTACCTGGGGGATACCGAGAGAGCGATAAACTCATCTTT.

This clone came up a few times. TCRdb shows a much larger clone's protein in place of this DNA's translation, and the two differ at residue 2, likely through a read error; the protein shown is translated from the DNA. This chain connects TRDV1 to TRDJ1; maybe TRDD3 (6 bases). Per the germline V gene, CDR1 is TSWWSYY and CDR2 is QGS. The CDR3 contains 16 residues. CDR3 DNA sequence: TGTTCTCTGGAGGAAGCAGGGGTGGGGGTCACCGATAAACTCATCTTT. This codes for CSLEEAGVGVTDKLIF.

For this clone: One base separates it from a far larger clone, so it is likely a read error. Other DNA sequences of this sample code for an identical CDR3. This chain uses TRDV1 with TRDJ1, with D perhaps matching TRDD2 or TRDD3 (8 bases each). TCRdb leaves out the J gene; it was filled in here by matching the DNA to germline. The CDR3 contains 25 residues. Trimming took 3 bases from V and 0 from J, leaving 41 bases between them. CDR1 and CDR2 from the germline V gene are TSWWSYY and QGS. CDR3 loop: CALGEPTFLISFNDGGFRYTDKLIF. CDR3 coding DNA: TGTGCTCTTGGGGAGCCAACCTTCCTAATCTCTTTTAATGATGGGGGATTCCGGTACACCGATAAACTCATCTTT.

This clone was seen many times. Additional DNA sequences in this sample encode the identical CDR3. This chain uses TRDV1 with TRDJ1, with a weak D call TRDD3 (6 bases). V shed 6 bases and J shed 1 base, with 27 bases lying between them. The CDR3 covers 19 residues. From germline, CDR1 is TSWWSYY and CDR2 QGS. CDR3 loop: CALGPYSRGNSRPTDKLIF. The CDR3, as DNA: TGTGCTCTTGGCCCTTACTCCCGGGGGAACTCGCGTCCCACCGATAAACTCATCTTT.

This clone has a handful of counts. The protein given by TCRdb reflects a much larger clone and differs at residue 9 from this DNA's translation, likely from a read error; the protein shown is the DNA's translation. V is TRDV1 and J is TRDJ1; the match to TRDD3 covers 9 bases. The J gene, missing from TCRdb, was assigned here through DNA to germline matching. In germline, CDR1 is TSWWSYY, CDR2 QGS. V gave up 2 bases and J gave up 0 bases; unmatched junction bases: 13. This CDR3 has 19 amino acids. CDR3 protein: CALGEKRKVYWGNTDKLIF. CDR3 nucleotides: TGTGCTCTTGGGGAAAAAAGGAAAGTTTACTGGGGGAACACCGATAAACTCATCTTT.

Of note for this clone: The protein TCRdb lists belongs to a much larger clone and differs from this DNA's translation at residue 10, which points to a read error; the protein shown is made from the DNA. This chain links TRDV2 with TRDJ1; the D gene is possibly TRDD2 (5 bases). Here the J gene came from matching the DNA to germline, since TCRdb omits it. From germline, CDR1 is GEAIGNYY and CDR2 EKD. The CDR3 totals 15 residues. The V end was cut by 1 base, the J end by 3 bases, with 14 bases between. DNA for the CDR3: TGTGCCTGTGACACTTCCTGGAGCAACGCCGATAAACTCATCTTT. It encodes CACDTSWSNADKLIF.

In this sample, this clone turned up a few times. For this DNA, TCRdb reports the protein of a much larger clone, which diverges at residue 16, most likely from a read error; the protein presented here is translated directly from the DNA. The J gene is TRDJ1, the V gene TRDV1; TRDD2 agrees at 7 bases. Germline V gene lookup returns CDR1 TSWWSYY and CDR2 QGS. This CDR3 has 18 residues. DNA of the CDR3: TGTGCTCTTGGGGAGTGTTCCTACCGTACTGCACCCAGCGATAAACACATCTTT. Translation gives CALGECSYRTAPSDKHIF.

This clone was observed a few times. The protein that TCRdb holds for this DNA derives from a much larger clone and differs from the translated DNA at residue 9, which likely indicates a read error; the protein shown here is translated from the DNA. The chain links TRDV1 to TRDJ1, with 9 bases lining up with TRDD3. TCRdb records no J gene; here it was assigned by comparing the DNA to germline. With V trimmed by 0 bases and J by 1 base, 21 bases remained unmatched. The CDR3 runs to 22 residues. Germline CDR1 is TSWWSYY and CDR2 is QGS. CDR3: CALGELKATLAGGFTCTDKLIF. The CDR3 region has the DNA TGTGCTCTTGGGGAACTAAAGGCCACCTTGGCTGGGGGATTCACCTGCACCGATAAACTCATCTTT.

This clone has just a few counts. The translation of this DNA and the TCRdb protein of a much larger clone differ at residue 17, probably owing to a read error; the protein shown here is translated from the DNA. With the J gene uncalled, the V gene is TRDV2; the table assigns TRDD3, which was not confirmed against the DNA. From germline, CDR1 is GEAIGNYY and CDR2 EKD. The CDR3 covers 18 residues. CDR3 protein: CACDTRSGGTWYTDKLTF. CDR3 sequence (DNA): TGTGCCTGTGACACCAGGTCTGGGGGAACGTGGTACACCGATAAACTCACCTTT.

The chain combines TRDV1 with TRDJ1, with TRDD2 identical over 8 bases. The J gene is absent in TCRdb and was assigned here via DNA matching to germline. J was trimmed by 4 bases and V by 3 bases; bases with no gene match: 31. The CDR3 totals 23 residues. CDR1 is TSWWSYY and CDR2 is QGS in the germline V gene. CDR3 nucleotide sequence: TGTGCTCTTGGGGATTTCGAACCGAGGGCCTTCCTAAAAAGAAACGCGTCGGGCGATAAACTCATCTTT. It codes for CALGDFEPRAFLKRNASGDKLIF.

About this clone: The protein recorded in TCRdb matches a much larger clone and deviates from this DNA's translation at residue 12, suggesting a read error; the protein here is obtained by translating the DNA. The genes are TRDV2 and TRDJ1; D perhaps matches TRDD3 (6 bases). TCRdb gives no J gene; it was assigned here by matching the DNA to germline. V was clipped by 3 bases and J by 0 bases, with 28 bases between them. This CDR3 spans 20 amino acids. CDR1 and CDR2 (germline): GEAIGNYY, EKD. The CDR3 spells CACDPARVGGQRSNTDKLIF. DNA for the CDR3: TGTGCCTGTGACCCGGCTAGAGTGGGGGGCCAACGTAGTAACACCGATAAACTCATCTTT.

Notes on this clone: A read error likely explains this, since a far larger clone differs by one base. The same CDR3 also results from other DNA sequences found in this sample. The CDR3 loop reads CACDTGSTTGGYRDWSWDTRQMFF. The CDR3 DNA follows: TGTGCCTGCGACACCGGGTCTACTACTGGGGGATACCGTGATTGGTCCTGGGACACCCGACAGATGTTTTTC. This chain links TRDV2 with TRDJ3, with TRDD3 identical over 12 bases. No J gene was available from TCRdb, and it was assigned here by a germline match of the DNA. Germline V gives CDR1 GEAIGNYY, CDR2 EKD. The CDR3 length is 24 residues.

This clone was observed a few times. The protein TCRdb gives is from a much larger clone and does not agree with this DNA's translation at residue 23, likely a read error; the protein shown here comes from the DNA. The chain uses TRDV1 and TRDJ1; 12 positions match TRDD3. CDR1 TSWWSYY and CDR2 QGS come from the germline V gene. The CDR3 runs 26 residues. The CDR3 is CALGELGPPTISWGIRGPSYTDRLIF. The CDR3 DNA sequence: TGTGCTCTTGGGGAATTAGGGCCTCCTACGATTAGCTGGGGGATACGGGGGCCTTCTTACACCGATAGACTCATCTTT.

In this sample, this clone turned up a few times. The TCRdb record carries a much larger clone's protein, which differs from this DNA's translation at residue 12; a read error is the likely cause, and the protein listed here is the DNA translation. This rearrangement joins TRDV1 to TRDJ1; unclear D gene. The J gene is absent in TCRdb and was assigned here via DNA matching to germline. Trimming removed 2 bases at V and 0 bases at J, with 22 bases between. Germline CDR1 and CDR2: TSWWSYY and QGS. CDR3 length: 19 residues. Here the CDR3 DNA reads TGTGCTCTTGGGGAAAAAGAGGGGCGTCTAAACCCTTACACCGATAAACTCATCTTT. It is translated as CALGEKEGRLNPYTDKLIF.

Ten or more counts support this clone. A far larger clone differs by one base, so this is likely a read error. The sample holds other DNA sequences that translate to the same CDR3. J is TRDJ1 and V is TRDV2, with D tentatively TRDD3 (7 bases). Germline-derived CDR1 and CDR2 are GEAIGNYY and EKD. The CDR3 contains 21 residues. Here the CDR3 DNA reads TGCGCCTGTGATAGCCTTCCGCGGACCAACTGGGGTTTTCACCCCACCGATAAACTCATCTTT. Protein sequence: CACDSLPRTNWGFHPTDKLIF.

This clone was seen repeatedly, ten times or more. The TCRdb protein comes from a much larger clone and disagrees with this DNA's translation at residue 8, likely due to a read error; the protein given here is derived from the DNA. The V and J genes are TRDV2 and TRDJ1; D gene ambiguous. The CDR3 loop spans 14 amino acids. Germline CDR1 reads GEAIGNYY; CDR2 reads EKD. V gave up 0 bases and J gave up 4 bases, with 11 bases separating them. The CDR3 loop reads CACDTVTENDKLIF. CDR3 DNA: TGTGCCTGTGACACCGTAACGGAGAACGATAAACTCATCTTT.

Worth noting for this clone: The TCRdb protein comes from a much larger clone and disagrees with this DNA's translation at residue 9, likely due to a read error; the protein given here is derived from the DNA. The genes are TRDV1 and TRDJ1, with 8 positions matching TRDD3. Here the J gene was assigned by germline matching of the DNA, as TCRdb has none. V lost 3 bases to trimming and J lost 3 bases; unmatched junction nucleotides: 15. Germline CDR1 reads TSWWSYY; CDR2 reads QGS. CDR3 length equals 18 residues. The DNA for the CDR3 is TGTGCTCTTGGGGACGCTTTCCTGCCGAGGGATACGGCCGATAAACTCATCTTT. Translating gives CALGDAFLPRDTADKLIF.

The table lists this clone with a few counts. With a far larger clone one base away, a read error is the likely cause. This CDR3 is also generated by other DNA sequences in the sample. Here the CDR3 DNA reads TGTGCTCTTGGGGAACGTCCTGGGGGATCACCGTACACTGATAAACTCATCTTT. Its translation: CALGERPGGSPYTDKLIF. The rearrangement joins TRDV1 to TRDJ1; 9 nucleotides line up with TRDD3. The J gene, missing from TCRdb, was assigned here through DNA to germline matching. The V gene's germline CDR1 is TSWWSYY and CDR2 QGS. This CDR3 spans 18 amino acids.

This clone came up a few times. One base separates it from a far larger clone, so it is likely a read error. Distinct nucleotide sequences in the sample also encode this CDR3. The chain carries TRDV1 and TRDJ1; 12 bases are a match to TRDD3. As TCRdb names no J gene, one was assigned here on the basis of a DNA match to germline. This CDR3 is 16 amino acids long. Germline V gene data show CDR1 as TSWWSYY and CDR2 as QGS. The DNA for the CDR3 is TGTGCTCTTGGGGAACGAACTGGGGGATACACCGACAAACTCATCTTT. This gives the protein CALGERTGGYTDKLIF.

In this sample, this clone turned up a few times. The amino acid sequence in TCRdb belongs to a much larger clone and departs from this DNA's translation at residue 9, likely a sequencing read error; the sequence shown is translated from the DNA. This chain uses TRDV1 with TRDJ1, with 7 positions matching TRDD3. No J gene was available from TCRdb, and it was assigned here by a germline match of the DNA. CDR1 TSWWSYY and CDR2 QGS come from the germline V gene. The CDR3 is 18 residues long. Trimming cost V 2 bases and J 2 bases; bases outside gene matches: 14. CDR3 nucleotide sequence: TGTGCTCTTGGGGAAGGCCTTGTTGAGGGATACATGACCGATAAACTCATCTTT. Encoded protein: CALGEGLVEGYMTDKLIF.